The next 15 T cell receptor beta chains were all read from a single sample in a study of tumor-infiltrating lymphocytes in primary liver carcinoma. Extraction of RNA together with DNA used roughly 20-32 mg of unsorted bulk tissue. Total RNA (approximately 450 ng) served as template for TCR beta cDNA synthesis primed by a constant-region primer. Generation of the TCR beta libraries relied on three nested multiplex PCR rounds using slightly modified ARM-PCR. Rounds one and two of PCR, each of approximately 11 cycles, were primed with TRBV1-TRBV30 forward primers and a C-beta reverse primer. Using its own MiXCR run on the multiplex PCR reads, TCRdb lists one record per CDR3 protein. The table shows approximately 79,000 distinct CDR3 sequences, with roughly two thirds occurring only once. Source material: liver tumor tissue from sampling region 4. Subset indicated: tumor region T4, right-lateral pole. Receptors were obtained from a man aged 40-49 years with primary liver carcinoma and hepatitis B virus infection.

Many counts were recorded for this clonotype. V and J are TRBV24-1 and TRBJ2-7, with TRBD1 as a possible D gene (6 bases). The ends were cut back, 4 bases at V and 6 bases at J, with 12 bases in the middle. Per the germline V gene, CDR1 is KGHDR and CDR2 is SFDVKD. The CDR3 sequence is 13 residues long. This chain's CDR3 is CATSDSGQFEQYF. The CDR3, as DNA: TGTGCCACCAGTGACAGTGGACAGTTCGAGCAGTACTTC.

This sequence joins TRBV11-2 and TRBJ2-1; 9 positions match TRBD2. This CDR3 region has 16 residues. Germline CDR1 is SGHAT and CDR2 is FQNNGV. With 4 bases clipped from V and 8 bases from J, the junction kept 12 bases outside the gene matches. The DNA of the CDR3 is TGTGCCAGCAGCTCGCGCCCGAGCGGGAGGACCCATGAGCAGTTCTTC. It encodes CASSSRPSGRTHEQFF. The complete variable domain, with remaining parts taken from reference TRBV11-2 and TRBJ2-1, reads EAGVAQSPRYKIIEKRQSVAFWCNPISGHATLYWYQQILGQGPKLLIQFQNNGVVDDSQLPKDRFSAERLKGVDSTLKIQPAKLEDSAVYLCASSSRPSGRTHEQFFGPGTRLTVL.

This clonotype was seen just once. The chain links TRBV6-6 to TRBJ2-5, with 7 bases lining up with TRBD1. J gave up 0 bases and V 6 bases, and 13 bases lay outside the gene matches. In germline, CDR1 is MNHNY, CDR2 SVGAGI (reference sequence). CDR3 length: 17 residues. The CDR3 spells CASSQAYRDSDQETQYF. In DNA form, the CDR3 reads TGTGCCAGCAGCCAGGCATACCGGGACAGTGACCAAGAGACCCAGTACTTC.

This clonotype was seen once. Being one base from a much bigger clone, this may be a read error. This rearrangement joins TRBV5-1 to TRBJ2-3; D not certain. This CDR3 is built from 12 residues. The germline V gene encodes CDR1 SGHRS and CDR2 YFSETQ. Here the CDR3 reads CANSVSTDTQYF. CDR3 DNA sequence: TGCGCCAACAGCGTTAGCACAGATACGCAGTATTTT. The full variable domain, its missing parts supplied by reference TRBV5-1 and TRBJ2-3, is KAGVTQTPRYLIKTRGQQVTLSCSPISGHRSVSWYQQTPGQGLQFLFEYFSETQRNKGNFPGRFSGRQFSNSRSEMNVSTLELGDSALYLCANSVSTDTQYFGPGTRLTVL.

This clonotype was seen many times. The rearrangement joins TRBV29-1 to TRBJ2-7, with D possibly matching TRBD1 (5 bases). Germline-derived CDR1 and CDR2 are SQVTM and ANQGSEA. The CDR3 is made up of 14 amino acids. Trimming shortened V by 1 base and J by 6 bases, and 16 bases separated the two germline ends. The CDR3 nucleotides read TGCAGCGTTGAAGGGACATCCCCTTCGAGCGAGCAGTACTTC. Its translation is CSVEGTSPSSEQYF.

The chain combines TRBV6-5 with TRBJ2-7; 8 bases are shared with TRBD2. The germline V gene has CDR1 MNHEY and CDR2 SVGAGI. The CDR3 is 14 amino acids. The DNA of the CDR3 is TGTGCTTCCAGACCGGAGGGACTAGTCTACGAGCAGTACTTC. This gives the protein CASRPEGLVYEQYF.

This clonotype was detected ten times or more. The gene calls are TRBV12-3 or TRBV12-4 and TRBJ2-1; 7 nucleotides agree with TRBD2. Trimming at V came to 0 bases and at J to 8 bases, leaving 10 bases not matched to a gene. CDR3 size: 16 residues. CDR3 in DNA: TGTGCCAGCAGTTTAGCGGGAGGGCCTAGAGGGTATGAGCAGTTCTTC. Its protein product is CASSLAGGPRGYEQFF.

This clonotype came up a few times. A much larger clone sits a single nucleotide away, making a read error possible. A read error is likely, as this CDR3 ends without the conserved phenylalanine or tryptophan. The chain employs TRBV5-6 and TRBJ2-5; weak D call: TRBD2 (6 bases). This CDR3 is built from 16 residues. Deletions cut 2 bases from V and 5 bases from J, with 19 bases between. The germline V gene has CDR1 SGHDT and CDR2 YYEEEE. As DNA, the CDR3 is TGTGCCAGCAGCTTCGGACTACCCCTAAGCCAGGAGACCCAGTACTTA. This gives the protein CASSFGLPLSQETQYL.

This clonotype was picked up one time. Possible read error: a much larger clone is one base away. This CDR3 fails to terminate in the conserved phenylalanine or tryptophan, so it likely reflects a read error. The chain joins TRBV30 to TRBJ2-5; 7 bases match TRBD2. Germline trimming cut 3 bases from V and 4 bases from J; bases unmatched to any gene: 5. This CDR3 has 13 residues. Germline CDR1 GTSNPN, CDR2 SVGIG (reference sequence). In nucleotides, the CDR3 is TGTGCCTGGAGAGGCGGGAGTGGAGAGACCCAGTACCTC. Translating gives CAWRGGSGETQYL.

A note on this clonotype: A read error is likely, as this CDR3 ends without the conserved phenylalanine or tryptophan. The CDR3, as DNA: TGTGGCAGCAGCCAGAGTGGGGGACAACCCGCGAGGAACACTGAAGCTTTCTAT. It translates to CGSSQSGGQPARNTEAFY. The V gene is TRBV14, the J gene TRBJ1-1, with D possibly matching TRBD1 (6 bases). The germline gives CDR1 SGHDN, CDR2 FVKESK. The CDR3 is made up of 18 amino acids.

Comment on this clonotype: The junction departs from the called germline gene at one end, perhaps through a read error. The chain recombines TRBV6-5 with TRBJ2-2; the D is unclear. Germline lookup yields CDR1 MNHEY and CDR2 SVGAGI. The CDR3 is 15 amino acids. The CDR3 protein is CASSLGWVNTGELFF. The DNA for the CDR3 is TGTGCCAGCAGCTTGGGGTGGGTGAACACAGGGGAGCTGTTTTTT.

The chain links TRBV14 to TRBJ1-2, with a weak D call TRBD1 (5 bases). CDR1 and CDR2 (germline): SGHDN, FVKESK. The germline V and J ends were trimmed by 7 bases and 0 bases, with 21 bases remaining between them. There are 17 residues in the CDR3. The CDR3 loop is CASNHTSLDSSNYGYTF. The CDR3 nucleotides read TGTGCCAGCAACCACACCAGCTTAGACAGTTCTAACTATGGCTACACCTTC.

This clonotype was seen at least ten times. The chain uses TRBV29-1 and TRBJ2-1; D is uncertain. The germline gives CDR1 SQVTM, CDR2 ANQGSEA. The CDR3 is 10 amino acids. Trimming removed 8 bases at V and 10 bases at J, with 12 bases between. The chain's CDR3 is CSFLTGEQFF. DNA for the CDR3: TGCAGCTTTCTGACTGGGGAGCAGTTCTTC.

As to this clonotype: Being one base from a much bigger clone, this may be a read error. This chain uses TRBV5-5 with TRBJ2-5; unclear D gene. CDR3 length: 13 residues. Looked up from germline, CDR1 is SGHKS and CDR2 is YYEKEE (reference sequence). Trimming took 1 base from V and 2 from J, leaving 6 bases between them. CDR3 nucleotide sequence: TGTGCCAGCAGCTTGTGGAGTCAAGAGACCCAGTACTTC. This gives the protein CASSLWSQETQYF.

On this clonotype itself: A much larger clone differs by one base, so this may be a read error. This chain connects TRBV28 to TRBJ2-7; 7 bases map to TRBD2. The germline CDR1 and CDR2 sequences are MDHEN and SYDVKM. The CDR3 is made up of 15 amino acids. V dropped 6 bases and J dropped 0; count of bases not matched to a gene: 8. CDR3 loop: CASRGGDGSSYEQYF. The CDR3 bases are TGTGCCAGCAGGGGGGGGGACGGGAGCTCCTACGAGCAGTACTTC.